One and the same sample provided the 19 T cell receptor beta chains below, sequenced in a study of blood T cell repertoires in COVID-19. TCRdb's table, derived via immunoSEQ multiplex PCR, lists solely in-frame clones and lacks some. Of about 87,000 clones in the sample, about 80% were seen once. Material for sequencing was peripheral blood. These receptors came from a woman aged 50 to 65 with acute or convalescent COVID-19.

This clone was counted once. This chain uses TRBV27 with TRBJ1-2, with D unresolved. The V end was cut by 8 bases, the J end by 5 bases, with 15 bases between. From germline, CDR1 is MNHEY and CDR2 SMNVEV (reference sequence). The CDR3 consists of 13 residues. CDR3 in DNA: TGTGCCAGCGGATCGTCGGGTTCGTATGGCTACACCTTC. As protein: CASGSSGSYGYTF.

The gene calls are TRBV6-5 and TRBJ2-7; tentatively, D is TRBD2 (5 bases). The V and J ends lost 6 bases and 7 bases respectively, with 13 bases between them. CDR1 and CDR2 from the germline V gene are MNHEY and SVGAGI. This CDR3 has 12 residues. CDR3 residues: CASRTPPGEQYF. The CDR3 nucleotides are TGTGCCAGCAGGACACCTCCGGGGGAGCAGTACTTC.

This rearrangement joins TRBV2 to TRBJ2-1; TRBD2 agrees at 7 bases. This CDR3 contains 15 residues. Germline V lookup: CDR1 SNHLY, CDR2 FYNNEI. Trimming cost V 5 bases and J 5 bases; bases outside gene matches: 9. The CDR3 here is CASSLSGAGDNEQFF. The CDR3 DNA sequence: TGTGCCAGCAGTTTAAGTGGGGCGGGGGACAATGAGCAGTTCTTC.

This chain connects TRBV14 to TRBJ2-1; the D gene is possibly TRBD2 (6 bases). V lost 0 bases and J 6 bases, leaving 9 bases between the germline ends. The CDR3 is made up of 14 amino acids. The V gene's germline CDR1 is SGHDN and CDR2 FVKESK. CDR3 nucleotides: TGTGCCAGCAGCCAAGATTTCGGGAGCAATGAGCAGTTCTTC. Translation gives CASSQDFGSNEQFF.

The CDR3 sequence: CASSYSPTGKGYGYTF. CDR3 DNA: TGTGCCAGCAGTTACTCGCCAACAGGGAAGGGCTATGGCTACACCTTC. The chain combines TRBV6-2 or TRBV6-3 with TRBJ1-2, with D tentatively TRBD1 (6 bases). Trimming removed 0 bases from V and 4 bases from J, with 15 bases in between. The CDR3 contains 16 residues. Germline-derived CDR1 and CDR2 are MNHEY and SVGEGT.

The chain is built from TRBV30 and TRBJ2-3; TRBD2 matches 9 bases. The CDR3 loop spans 15 amino acids. Trimming at V came to 8 bases and at J to 2 bases, leaving 11 bases not matched to a gene. Looked up from germline, CDR1 is GTSNPN and CDR2 is SVGIG (reference sequence). Here the CDR3 reads CAAIMRGGLTDTQYF. Here the CDR3 DNA reads TGTGCCGCAATAATGCGGGGGGGTCTCACAGATACGCAGTATTTT. Based on the CDR3 plus reference TRBV30 and TRBJ2-3, the full variable domain is SQTIHQWPATLVQPVGSPLSLECTVEGTSNPNLYWYRQAAGRGLQLLFYSVGIGQISSEVPQNLSASRPQDRQFILSSKKLLLSDSGFYLCAAIMRGGLTDTQYFGPGTRLTVL.

This chain connects TRBV19 to TRBJ1-1; no clear D gene. Germline lookup yields CDR1 LNHDA and CDR2 SQIVND (reference sequence). This CDR3 spans 15 amino acids. Trimming cost V 5 bases and J 0 bases, with 13 bases left between them. The CDR3 coding sequence is TGTGCCAGTAGTTGGAGAACCGATATGAACACTGAAGCTTTCTTT. Translated, it gives CASSWRTDMNTEAFF. Complete variable domain (other parts from reference TRBV19 and TRBJ1-1): DGGITQSPKYLFRKEGQNVTLSCEQNLNHDAMYWYRQDPGQGLRLIYYSQIVNDFQKGDIAEGYSVSREKKESFPLTVTSAQKNPTAFYLCASSWRTDMNTEAFFGQGTRLTVV.

This clone is a singleton in its sample. The genes are TRBV6-1 and TRBJ2-7; D is possibly TRBD1 (5 bases). The CDR3 consists of 15 residues. Per germline, CDR1 MNHNS and CDR2 SASEGT. V was trimmed by 0 bases and J by 2 bases, leaving 11 bases between them. The CDR3 sequence is CASSEAVDTAYEQYF. CDR3 coding DNA: TGTGCCAGCAGTGAAGCGGTGGACACCGCCTACGAGCAGTACTTC.

The chain links TRBV7-8 to TRBJ2-3; no clear D gene. Germline V gene lookup returns CDR1 SGHVS and CDR2 FQNEAQ. The CDR3 runs 12 residues. V was clipped by 4 bases and J by 3 bases, with 5 bases between them. The CDR3 DNA is TGTGCCAGCAGCTCCAATACAGATACGCAGTATTTT. Its translation: CASSSNTDTQYF.

This chain joins TRBV20-1 and TRBJ2-7, with a tentative D call TRBD2 (6 bases). This CDR3 is built from 10 residues. In germline, CDR1 is DFQATT, CDR2 SNEGSKA (reference sequence). V shed 3 bases and J shed 10 bases, with 10 bases lying between them. The CDR3 nucleotides are TGCAGTGCTAGGACGGGGGACCAGTACTTC. Translated, it gives CSARTGDQYF.

The chain recombines TRBV5-1 with TRBJ1-1, with TRBD1 identical over 11 bases. The J segment lost 0 bases and the V segment lost 4 bases, leaving 8 bases of the junction unmatched. The CDR3 sequence is 17 residues long. Looked up from germline, CDR1 is SGHRS and CDR2 is YFSETQ. In nucleotides, the CDR3 is TGCGCCAGCAGCCCTTGGACAGGGGGCTTGGTGAACACTGAAGCTTTCTTT. This encodes CASSPWTGGLVNTEAFF.

The V gene is TRBV7-2, the J gene TRBJ1-4; possibly TRBD1 for D (5 bases). The CDR3 consists of 15 residues. V was pared by 1 base and J by 7 bases, with 13 bases between. The germline V gene has CDR1 SGHTA and CDR2 FQGNSA. CDR3 sequence reads: CASSLGGRPAEKLFF. CDR3 nucleotide sequence: TGTGCCAGCAGCTTAGGGGGCAGGCCCGCTGAAAAACTGTTTTTT.

The chain has TRBV7-9 and TRBJ2-7; 10 nucleotides align to TRBD2. The V gene end was trimmed by 1 base and the J gene end by 3 bases; junction bases not matched to a gene: 3. CDR3 length equals 15 residues. Germline values: CDR1 SEHNR, CDR2 FQNEAQ (reference sequence). CDR3 in amino acids: CASSLVGTSVYEQYF. Written as DNA, the CDR3 is TGTGCCAGCAGCTTAGTAGGGACTAGCGTCTACGAGCAGTACTTC.

The chain couples TRBV6-1 to TRBJ1-6, with D maybe TRBD1 (5 bases). This CDR3 spans 14 amino acids. CDR1 and CDR2 (germline): MNHNS, SASEGT. The V gene lost 0 bases and the J gene lost 11 bases, with 11 bases spanning the gap. The CDR3 region is CASSEARGGAPLHF. The CDR3, as DNA: TGTGCCAGCAGTGAAGCGCGGGGCGGAGCACCCCTCCACTTT.

The chain uses TRBV4-2 and TRBJ2-1, with 7 bases fitting TRBD1. Germline trimming cut 1 base from V and 5 bases from J; bases unmatched to any gene: 5. Germline lookup yields CDR1 LGHNA and CDR2 YNFKEQ. The CDR3 runs 15 residues. CDR3 loop: CASSQGQGLNNEQFF. The CDR3 nucleotides read TGTGCCAGCAGCCAAGGACAGGGCCTCAACAATGAGCAGTTCTTC.

The gene calls are TRBV2 and TRBJ1-3, with 7 bases lining up with TRBD1. The junction had 3 bases not matched to a gene; V was cut back by 6 bases and J by 4 bases. This CDR3 is 13 amino acids long. Germline V lookup: CDR1 SNHLY, CDR2 FYNNEI. In DNA, the CDR3 is TGTGCCAGCAGCGGGACAGACGGAAACACCATATATTTT. Protein sequence: CASSGTDGNTIYF.

About this clone itself: Other DNA sequences within the sample encode an identical CDR3. The V and J genes are TRBV27 and TRBJ2-7; D not resolved. V was cut by 5 bases and J by 3 bases, with 11 bases left in between. The V gene's germline CDR1 is MNHEY and CDR2 SMNVEV (reference sequence). The CDR3 is 13 residues long. CDR3 DNA sequence: TGTGCCAGCAGTCTAACTGCCTTCTACGAGCAGTACTTC. It yields the protein CASSLTAFYEQYF.

This clone was seen more than once but under ten times. V is TRBV7-9 and J is TRBJ1-6; TRBD1 might be the D (6 bases). CDR1 and CDR2 from the germline V gene are SEHNR and FQNEAQ (reference sequence). The CDR3 is made up of 15 amino acids. Trimming removed 4 bases from V and 9 bases from J, with 16 bases in between. CDR3 loop: CASSSGDWDGSPLHF. For the CDR3, the DNA is TGTGCCAGCAGCTCAGGGGATTGGGATGGTTCACCCCTCCACTTT.

The chain has TRBV27 and TRBJ1-2, with D possibly being TRBD1 (6 bases). CDR1 and CDR2 (germline): MNHEY, SMNVEV (reference sequence). The CDR3 totals 15 residues. Trimming cost V 5 bases and J 2 bases, with 15 bases left between them. In DNA form, the CDR3 reads TGTGCCAGCAGTGCGTACAGGGACCTCAACTATGGCTACACCTTC. Translation gives CASSAYRDLNYGYTF.